This TCR beta chain was documented in a study of identifying expanded T cells in peripheral blood. Germline CDR1 reads SEHNR; CDR2 reads FQNEAQ (reference sequence). V lost 5 bases and J 2 bases, leaving 13 bases between the germline ends. The CDR3 runs 14 residues. Assay: immunoSEQ multiplex PCR; the TCRdb copy retains only in-frame clones and omits some. Altogether some 96,000 clones are present, about 87% being singletons, with the ten largest covering just over 5.5%. This clone was seen a single time. The chain has TRBV7-9 and TRBJ2-7; D is unresolved. This TCR was sampled from a person aged 18-69 years in good health. Sequencing input: blood. The chain's CDR3 is CASSHIDGPYEQYF. In nucleotides, the CDR3 is TGTGCCAGCAGCCACATAGACGGACCCTACGAGCAGTACTTC.